The 8 T cell receptor beta chains below were found in one sample sequenced in a study of blood T cell repertoires in COVID-19. Sequencing used immunoSEQ multiplex PCR; TCRdb keeps in-frame clones, though not all of them. The data show 140,000 to 150,000 clones, more than 75% seen once. Sample: PBMCs or T cells enriched from blood (not recorded which). These receptors were obtained from a woman between 50 and 59 years old who had recovered from COVID-19.

This clone was recorded only once. This chain connects TRBV7-2 to TRBJ2-7; weak D call: TRBD2 (6 bases). The CDR3 has 14 residues. Germline V CDR1 and CDR2: SGHTA, FQGNSA. V lost 5 bases and J 3 bases, leaving 14 bases between the germline ends. The CDR3 DNA follows: TGTGCCAGCAGCCAAAGTTCGGACTACTACGAGCAGTACGTC. Its translation: CASSQSSDYYEQYV.

The V and J genes are TRBV29-1 and TRBJ2-6; a weak D match, TRBD1 (5 bases). Germline V lookup: CDR1 SQVTM, CDR2 ANQGSEA. This CDR3 comprises 15 residues. V lost 3 bases, J lost 4 bases, and 13 bases lay in between. The CDR3 DNA reads TGCAGCGTTGATTTTCAGGGCTCCGGGGCCAACGTCCTGACTTTC. Translation: CSVDFQGSGANVLTF.

The rearrangement uses TRBV7-2 and TRBJ1-2, with D possibly being TRBD1 (5 bases). The V end lost 5 bases, the J end lost 8 bases, and 18 bases lay between the germline ends. Germline values: CDR1 SGHTA, CDR2 FQGNSA. The CDR3 runs 14 residues. CDR3: CASSPGGASQGYTF. CDR3 in DNA: TGTGCCAGCAGCCCCGGAGGGGCAAGCCAAGGCTACACCTTC. The full variable domain, in which reference TRBV7-2 and TRBJ1-2 provide the parts outside the CDR3, is GAGVSQSPSNKVTEKGKDVELRCDPISGHTALYWYRQSLGQGLEFLIYFQGNSAPDKSGLPSDRFSAERTGGSVSTLTIQRTQQEDSAVYLCASSPGGASQGYTFGSGTRLTVV.

This chain uses TRBV25-1 with TRBJ2-5; 9 nucleotides align to TRBD2. This CDR3 has 15 residues. Unmatched junction bases numbered 9, after V lost 8 bases and J lost 2 bases. From germline, CDR1 is MGHDK and CDR2 SYGVNS. CDR3 residues: CASGKGTSTQETQYF. As DNA, the CDR3 is TGTGCCAGCGGTAAAGGGACTAGCACACAAGAGACCCAGTACTTC.

The CDR3: CASSRAERYYGYTF. The CDR3 DNA reads as TGTGCCAGCTCACGGGCTGAAAGGTACTATGGCTACACCTTC. The rearrangement uses TRBV18 and TRBJ1-2; D unresolved. This CDR3 has 14 residues. Germline assignment: CDR1 KGHSH and CDR2 LQKENI. The V end was cut by 4 bases, the J end by 3 bases, with 12 bases between.

The genes are TRBV25-1 and TRBJ1-6; D remains unclear. Trimming removed 5 bases from V and 10 bases from J, with 18 bases in between. The germline CDR1 and CDR2 sequences are MGHDK and SYGVNS. This CDR3 spans 15 amino acids. The CDR3 reads CASSPRVPGGSPLHF. CDR3 DNA sequence: TGTGCCAGCAGTCCTCGGGTCCCGGGAGGGTCACCCCTCCACTTT.

This clone was recorded many times. The chain combines TRBV3-1 (or the pseudogene TRBV3-2) with TRBJ2-7; D is perhaps TRBD2 (6 bases). The CDR3 covers 11 residues. Deletions cut 7 bases from V and 4 bases from J, with 8 bases between. Germline assignment: CDR1 LGHDT and CDR2 YNNKEL (reference sequence). The DNA for the CDR3 is TGTGCCAGCACAGGAGGGTACGAGCAGTACTTC. Translation gives CASTGGYEQYF.

This clone was counted between two and nine times. V usage is TRBV19 and J usage is TRBJ1-1; no clear D gene. The CDR3 is made up of 15 amino acids. Trimming took off 1 base at V and 0 bases at J, with 9 bases between the two ends. Germline V gene lookup returns CDR1 LNHDA and CDR2 SQIVND (reference sequence). CDR3 amino acids: CASSIVSGMNTEAFF. The CDR3 DNA reads as TGTGCCAGTAGTATAGTTAGCGGTATGAACACTGAAGCTTTCTTT.